This TCR beta chain was documented in a study of shared clonotypes between healthy human individuals. This table comes from immunoSEQ multiplex PCR, and its TCRdb copy is limited to in-frame clones, with some not included. The sample lists roughly 720,000 clones, less than 95% occurring once. This CDR3 is 13 amino acids long. Germline CDR1 reads SGHRS; CDR2 reads YFSETQ. The ends were cut back, 2 bases at V and 0 bases at J, with 5 bases in the middle. The rearrangement links TRBV5-1 to TRBJ1-2; D remains unclear. The specimen sequenced was memory CD8+ T cells from PBMCs. Specified subset: CD45RO+ cells pooled with CCR7-negative TemRA cells. This sequence originates from a man between 18 and 29 years old in good health. Some clones in this sample may be carry-over from other donors' samples. CDR3 nucleotides: TGCGCCAGCAGCTTTCTATCTAACTATGGCTACACCTTC. This translates into CASSFLSNYGYTF. The whole variable domain, filled in from reference TRBV5-1 and TRBJ1-2, reads KAGVTQTPRYLIKTRGQQVTLSCSPISGHRSVSWYQQTPGQGLQFLFEYFSETQRNKGNFPGRFSGRQFSNSRSEMNVSTLELGDSALYLCASSFLSNYGYTFGSGTRLTVV.